Sequencing of this T cell receptor beta chain was carried out in a study of OX40 agonist ivuxolimab in advanced cancers. Looking at the study overall: Participants, 65% to 85% male, averaged roughly 60 years of age, ranging from 23 to 79. Partial responses were observed in three patients, of whom one had hepatocellular carcinoma and two had cutaneous melanoma. Prior anti-PD-1, anti-PD-L1 or anti-CTLA-4 therapy was allowed; around 40% had some.

CDR1 and CDR2 (germline): SGHVS, FQNEAQ. V shed 4 bases and J shed 5 bases, with 6 bases lying between them. The CDR3 runs 12 residues. This table comes from immunoSEQ multiplex PCR, and its TCRdb copy is limited to in-frame clones, with some not included. The repertoire holds 80,000 or so clones, with 85% to 95% as singletons. Samples were taken at baseline and on day 1 of cycles 4 and 7. The rearrangement joins TRBV7-8 to TRBJ1-5; D not certain. The source is an adult with an advanced solid tumor such as melanoma, head and neck, liver or kidney cancer. Sequenced material: CD4+ or CD8+ T cells sorted from blood, taken in a trial of the OX40 agonist ivuxolimab. The DNA of the CDR3 is TGTGCCAGCAGCTCCATGGATCAGCCCCAGCATTTT. It is translated as CASSSMDQPQHF.